This record covers a single T cell receptor (beta chain). Its antigen is undetermined. This record comes from a study of CD8+ T cells in alopecia areata. Broader study findings: When scalp samples are sequenced, resident alphabeta T cells of normal skin are also captured. Relative to normal scalp, lesional scalp, especially alopecia totalis/universalis, showed higher clonality. Sharing of TCRs across patients appeared less clear than in mice, possibly for HLA-related reasons.

This CDR3 spans 14 amino acids. The V gene lost 1 base and the J gene lost 6 bases, with 13 bases spanning the gap. Germline V CDR1 and CDR2: LNHNV, YYDKDF (reference sequence). Following extraction, RNA underwent reverse transcription to cDNA, which served as the sequencing template. Repertoires were generated with immunoSEQ multiplex PCR, while TCRdb's copy carries only in-frame clones and drops some. Here the sample spans 150,000 or so clones, about 54% being singletons. The source of this sequence is a human donor in good health. The V and J genes are TRBV15 and TRBJ2-7; D is perhaps TRBD2 (5 bases). The sequenced material came from CD4+ T cells sorted from blood. The DNA of the CDR3 is TGTGCCACCAGCAGAGGTGGACTGGTCCTCGAGCAGTACTTC. Protein: CATSRGGLVLEQYF.